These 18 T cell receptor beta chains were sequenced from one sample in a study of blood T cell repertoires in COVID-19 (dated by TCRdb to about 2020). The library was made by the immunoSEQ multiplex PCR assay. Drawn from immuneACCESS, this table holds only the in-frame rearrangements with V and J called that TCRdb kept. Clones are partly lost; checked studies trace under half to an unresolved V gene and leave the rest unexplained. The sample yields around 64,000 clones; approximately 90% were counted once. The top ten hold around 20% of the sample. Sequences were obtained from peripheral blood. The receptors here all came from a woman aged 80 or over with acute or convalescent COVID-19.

The CDR3 here is CASSSPSSGRDTGELFF. The CDR3 bases are TGTGCCAGCAGCTCCCCCTCGAGCGGGAGGGACACCGGGGAGCTGTTTTTT. The rearrangement uses TRBV6-2 or TRBV6-3 and TRBJ2-2; TRBD2 matches at 10 bases. The germline CDR1 and CDR2 sequences are MNHEY and SVGEGT. V was pared by 6 bases and J by 3 bases, with 10 bases of the junction left unmatched. This CDR3 contains 17 residues.

DNA for the CDR3: TGTGCCAGTAGTATAGATAGGCTACAGGGCTACACCGGGGAGCTGTTTTTT. Its translation: CASSIDRLQGYTGELFF. This chain connects TRBV19 to TRBJ2-2; perhaps TRBD1 as D (6 bases). This CDR3 contains 17 residues. V dropped 0 bases and J dropped 3 bases, with 14 bases sitting between them. CDR1 LNHDA and CDR2 SQIVND come from the germline V gene (reference sequence).

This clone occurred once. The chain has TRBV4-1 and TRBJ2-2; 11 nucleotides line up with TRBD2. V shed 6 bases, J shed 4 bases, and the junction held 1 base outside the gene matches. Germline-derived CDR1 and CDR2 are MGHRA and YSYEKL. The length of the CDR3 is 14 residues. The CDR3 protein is CASRLAGGTGELFF. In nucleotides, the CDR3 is TGCGCCAGCAGGCTAGCGGGGGGCACCGGGGAGCTGTTTTTT.

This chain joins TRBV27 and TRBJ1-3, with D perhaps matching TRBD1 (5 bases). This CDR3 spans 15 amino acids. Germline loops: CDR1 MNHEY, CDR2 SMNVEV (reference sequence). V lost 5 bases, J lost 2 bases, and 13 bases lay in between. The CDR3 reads CASSRRQTAGNTIYF. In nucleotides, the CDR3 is TGTGCCAGCAGTAGAAGACAGACCGCTGGAAACACCATATATTTT.

The CDR3 sequence is CSARRVAEAFF. The CDR3 nucleotides are TGCAGTGCTCGCCGGGTTGCTGAAGCTTTCTTT. V is TRBV20-1 and J is TRBJ1-1; the D is unclear. CDR3 length: 11 residues. Germline V gives CDR1 DFQATT, CDR2 SNEGSKA (reference sequence). Trimming shortened V by 5 bases and J by 6 bases, and 10 bases separated the two germline ends.

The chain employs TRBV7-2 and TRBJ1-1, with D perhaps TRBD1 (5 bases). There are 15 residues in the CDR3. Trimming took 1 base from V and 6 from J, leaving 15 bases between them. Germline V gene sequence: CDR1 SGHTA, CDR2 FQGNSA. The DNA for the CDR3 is TGTGCCAGCAGCTTAGAGGGTCGGAGGGGCGCTGAAGCTTTCTTT. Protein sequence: CASSLEGRRGAEAFF.

The CDR3 protein is CASSRTGARGSNQPQHF. In DNA, the CDR3 is TGTGCCAGCAGTCGGACAGGGGCAAGGGGGAGCAATCAGCCCCAGCATTTT. V and J are TRBV28 and TRBJ1-5; TRBD1 matches 9 bases. The CDR3 covers 17 residues. Germline V gene data show CDR1 as MDHEN and CDR2 as SYDVKM. V trimming: 5 bases; J trimming: 1 base; junction bases outside the gene matches: 9.

The CDR3 DNA sequence: TGTGCCACCAGCAGAGATAGGGAAGGGGGTGGCTACACCTTC. Translating it yields CATSRDREGGGYTF. The chain carries TRBV15 and TRBJ1-2; possible D gene TRBD1, 6 bases. V was cut by 0 bases and J by 7 bases, with 12 bases left in between. The CDR3 sequence is 14 residues long. Germline V gene data show CDR1 as LNHNV and CDR2 as YYDKDF (reference sequence).

The CDR3 sequence: CAWSPNEKLFF. CDR3 coding DNA: TGTGCCTGGAGTCCGAATGAAAAACTGTTTTTT. The chain carries TRBV30 and TRBJ1-4; no definite D call. This CDR3 region has 11 residues. Trimming stripped 2 bases from V and 5 bases from J, with 3 bases between. Germline V lookup: CDR1 GTSNPN, CDR2 SVGIG (reference sequence).

Here the CDR3 DNA reads TGTGCCAGCAGCTTAGTGAGTGGTGGTACCCATACAGAGTCTGAAGCTTTCTTT. The encoded protein is CASSLVSGGTHTESEAFF. The V gene is TRBV13, the J gene TRBJ1-1; no definite D call. The germline V and J ends were trimmed by 1 base and 6 bases, with 24 bases remaining between them. The V gene's germline CDR1 is PRHDT and CDR2 FYEKMQ (reference sequence). CDR3 length: 18 amino acids.

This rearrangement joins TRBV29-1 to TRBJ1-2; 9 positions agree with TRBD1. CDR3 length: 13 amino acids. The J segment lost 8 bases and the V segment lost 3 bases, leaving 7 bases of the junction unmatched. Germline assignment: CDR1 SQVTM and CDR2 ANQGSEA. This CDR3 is CSVENRGQEGYTF. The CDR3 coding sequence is TGCAGCGTTGAGAACAGGGGGCAGGAAGGCTACACCTTC.

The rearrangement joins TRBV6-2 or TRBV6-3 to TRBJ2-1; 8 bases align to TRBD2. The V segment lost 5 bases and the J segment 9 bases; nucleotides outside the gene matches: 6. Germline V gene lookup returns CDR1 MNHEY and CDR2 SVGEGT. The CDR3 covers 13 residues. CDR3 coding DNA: TGTGCCAGCAGTCGAACTAGCGGCGGTGAGCAGTTCTTC. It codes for CASSRTSGGEQFF.

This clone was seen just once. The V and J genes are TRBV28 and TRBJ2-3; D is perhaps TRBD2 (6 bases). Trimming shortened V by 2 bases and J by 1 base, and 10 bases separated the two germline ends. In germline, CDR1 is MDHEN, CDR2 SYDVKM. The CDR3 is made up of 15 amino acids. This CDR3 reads CASSLRPGGTDTQYF. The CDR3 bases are TGTGCCAGCAGTTTACGTCCGGGGGGCACAGATACGCAGTATTTT.

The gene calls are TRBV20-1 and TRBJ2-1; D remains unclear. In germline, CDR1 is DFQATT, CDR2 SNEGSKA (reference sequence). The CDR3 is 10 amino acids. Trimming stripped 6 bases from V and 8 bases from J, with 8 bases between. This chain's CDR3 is CSAADYEQFF. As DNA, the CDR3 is TGCAGTGCGGCAGACTATGAGCAGTTCTTC.

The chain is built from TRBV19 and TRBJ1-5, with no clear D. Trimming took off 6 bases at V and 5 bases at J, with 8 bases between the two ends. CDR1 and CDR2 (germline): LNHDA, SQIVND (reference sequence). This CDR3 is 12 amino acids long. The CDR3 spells CASRSGDQPQHF. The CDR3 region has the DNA TGTGCCAGTAGATCGGGAGATCAGCCCCAGCATTTT.

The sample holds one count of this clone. The CDR3, as DNA: TGTGCCAGCAGCCAAGCCGGACTAGCGGGAGAAAAGTACTTC. Translated: CASSQAGLAGEKYF. V gene TRBV14 combines with J gene TRBJ2-7; 13 bases map to TRBD2. V was clipped by 1 base and J by 11 bases; unmatched bases: 5. CDR1 is SGHDN, CDR2 FVKESK, per germline. This CDR3 region has 14 residues.

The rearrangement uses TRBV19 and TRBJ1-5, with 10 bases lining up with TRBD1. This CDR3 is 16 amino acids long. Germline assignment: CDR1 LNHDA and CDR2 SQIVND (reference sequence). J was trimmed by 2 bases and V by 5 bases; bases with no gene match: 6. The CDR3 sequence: CASSFRQGAGNQPQHF. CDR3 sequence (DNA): TGTGCCAGTAGTTTCCGACAGGGGGCGGGCAATCAGCCCCAGCATTTT.

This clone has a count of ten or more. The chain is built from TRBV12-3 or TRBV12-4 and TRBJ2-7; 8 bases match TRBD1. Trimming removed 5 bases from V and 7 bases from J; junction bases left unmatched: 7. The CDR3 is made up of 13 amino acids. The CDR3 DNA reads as TGTGCCAGCAGTGGAGGGACAGGACGAGAGCAGTACTTC. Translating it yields CASSGGTGREQYF.